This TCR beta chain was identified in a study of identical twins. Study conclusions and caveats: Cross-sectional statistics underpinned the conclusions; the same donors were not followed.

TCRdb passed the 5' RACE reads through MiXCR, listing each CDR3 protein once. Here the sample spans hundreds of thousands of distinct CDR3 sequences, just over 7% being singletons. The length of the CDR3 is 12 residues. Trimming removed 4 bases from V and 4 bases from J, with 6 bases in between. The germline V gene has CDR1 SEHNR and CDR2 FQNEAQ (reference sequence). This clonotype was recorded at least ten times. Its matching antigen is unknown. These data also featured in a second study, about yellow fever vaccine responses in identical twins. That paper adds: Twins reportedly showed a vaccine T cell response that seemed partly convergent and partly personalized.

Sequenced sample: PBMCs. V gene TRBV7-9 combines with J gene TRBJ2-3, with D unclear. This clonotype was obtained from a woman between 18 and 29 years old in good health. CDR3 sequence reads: CASSSASDTQYF. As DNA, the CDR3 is TGTGCCAGCAGCTCAGCCTCAGATACGCAGTATTTT.